Listed here is a single TCR beta chain. What it binds is not known. Every bit of the isolated RNA underwent reverse transcription, so sequencing read expressed TCRB transcripts. Method: immunoSEQ multiplex PCR; TCRdb's copy keeps in-frame clones and lacks some. The sample carries about 360,000 clones, roughly 13% recorded once. This record comes from a study of beta chain features in type 1 diabetes. Study conclusions and caveats: Sampled from patients, naive, central memory and Treg TCRB repertoires appeared more similar than those sampled from healthy donors. Here, the possible influence of HLA type (on TCRB rearrangement) remained unresolved. When Type 1 diabetes patients were examined, their TCRB CDR3s proved moderately but significantly shorter in all four CD4+ subsets.

The CDR3 loop spans 14 amino acids. Trimming took off 5 bases at V and 2 bases at J, with 14 bases between the two ends. Looked up from germline, CDR1 is SGDLS and CDR2 is YYNGEE. Sequencing was done on a sample of naive CD4+ T cells from blood. The sequence was obtained from a woman under 30 with type 1 diabetes. This chain uses TRBV9 with TRBJ2-7, with TRBD1 as a possible D gene (6 bases). The DNA for the CDR3 is TGTGCCAGCAGTGCTACAGGGAGCACCTACGAGCAGTACTTC. It yields the protein CASSATGSTYEQYF. Drawing the rest from reference TRBV9 and TRBJ2-7, the complete variable domain is DSGVTQTPKHLITATGQRVTLRCSPRSGDLSVYWYQQSLDQGLQFLIQYYNGEERAKGNILERFSAQQFPDLHSELNLSSLELGDSALYFCASSATGSTYEQYFGPGTRLTVT.